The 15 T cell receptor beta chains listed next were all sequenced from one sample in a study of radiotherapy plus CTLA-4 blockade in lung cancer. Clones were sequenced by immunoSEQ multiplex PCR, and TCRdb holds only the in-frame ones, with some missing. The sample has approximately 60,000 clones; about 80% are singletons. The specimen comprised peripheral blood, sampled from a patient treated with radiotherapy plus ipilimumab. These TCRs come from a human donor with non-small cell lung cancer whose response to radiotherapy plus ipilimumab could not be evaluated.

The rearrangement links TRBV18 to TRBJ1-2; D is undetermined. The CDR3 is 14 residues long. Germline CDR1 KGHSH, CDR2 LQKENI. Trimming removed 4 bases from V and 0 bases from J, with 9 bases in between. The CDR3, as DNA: TGTGCCAGCTCACTACCCACTACTAACTATGGCTACACCTTC. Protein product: CASSLPTTNYGYTF.

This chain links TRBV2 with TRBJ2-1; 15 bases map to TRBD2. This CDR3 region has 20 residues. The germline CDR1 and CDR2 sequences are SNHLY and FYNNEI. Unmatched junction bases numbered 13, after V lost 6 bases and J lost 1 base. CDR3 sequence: CASSRTTSGTSGRSYNEQFF. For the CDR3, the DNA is TGTGCCAGCAGCCGAACTACATCAGGGACTAGCGGGAGGTCCTACAATGAGCAGTTCTTC.

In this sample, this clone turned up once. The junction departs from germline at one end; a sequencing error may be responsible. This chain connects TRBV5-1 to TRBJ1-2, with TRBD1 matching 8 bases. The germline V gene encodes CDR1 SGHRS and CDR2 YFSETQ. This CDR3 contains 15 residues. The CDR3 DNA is TGCGCCAGCCGCTTTGGAGGGGACAGGTCCTATGGCTACACCTTC. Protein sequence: CASRFGGDRSYGYTF.

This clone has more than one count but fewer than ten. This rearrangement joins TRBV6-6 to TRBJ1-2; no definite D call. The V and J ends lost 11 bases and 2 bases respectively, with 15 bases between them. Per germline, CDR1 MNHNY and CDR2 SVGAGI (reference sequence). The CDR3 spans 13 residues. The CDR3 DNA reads TGTGCCCTCACGGCACGGAGGAACTATGGCTACACCTTC. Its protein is CALTARRNYGYTF.

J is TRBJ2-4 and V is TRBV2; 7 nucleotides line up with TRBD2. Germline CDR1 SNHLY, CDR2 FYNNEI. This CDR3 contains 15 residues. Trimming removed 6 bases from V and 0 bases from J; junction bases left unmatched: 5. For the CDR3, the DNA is TGTGCCAGCAGGGGAGGGGCCCTAGCCAAAAACATTCAGTACTTC. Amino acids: CASRGGALAKNIQYF.

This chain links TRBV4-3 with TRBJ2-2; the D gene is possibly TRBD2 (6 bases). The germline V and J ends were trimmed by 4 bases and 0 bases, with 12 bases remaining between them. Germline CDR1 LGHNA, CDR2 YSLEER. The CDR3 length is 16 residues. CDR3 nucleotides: TGCGCCAGCAGCCTCATGGGGGGATCGAACACCGGGGAGCTGTTTTTT. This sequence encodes CASSLMGGSNTGELFF.

CDR3 sequence: CASSLHADTQYF. The CDR3 DNA reads TGTGCCAGCAGCCTCCATGCGGATACGCAGTATTTT. The chain has TRBV7-6 and TRBJ2-3; D ambiguous. Germline loops: CDR1 SGHVS, CDR2 FNYEAQ. V was clipped by 5 bases and J by 6 bases, with 9 bases between them. This CDR3 has 12 residues.

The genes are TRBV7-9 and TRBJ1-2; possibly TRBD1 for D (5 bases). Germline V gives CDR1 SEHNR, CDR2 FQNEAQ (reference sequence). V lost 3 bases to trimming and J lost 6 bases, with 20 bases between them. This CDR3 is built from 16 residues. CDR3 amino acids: CASSLPIRGPRDGYTF. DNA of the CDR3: TGTGCCAGCAGCTTGCCCATCAGAGGCCCCAGGGATGGCTACACCTTC.

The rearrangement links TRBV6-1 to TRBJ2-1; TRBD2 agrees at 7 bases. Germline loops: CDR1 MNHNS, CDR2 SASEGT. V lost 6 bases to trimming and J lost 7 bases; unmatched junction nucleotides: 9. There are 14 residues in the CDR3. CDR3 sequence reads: CASSLGGRRNEQFF. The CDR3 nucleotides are TGTGCCAGCAGCCTGGGGGGGAGGAGGAATGAGCAGTTCTTC.

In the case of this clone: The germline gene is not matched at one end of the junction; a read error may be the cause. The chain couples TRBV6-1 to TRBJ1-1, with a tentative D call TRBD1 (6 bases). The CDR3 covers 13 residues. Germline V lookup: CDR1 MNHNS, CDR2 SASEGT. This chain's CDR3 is CASSEVDSADAFF. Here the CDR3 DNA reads TGTGCCAGCAGTGAAGTGGACAGTGCTGACGCTTTCTTT.

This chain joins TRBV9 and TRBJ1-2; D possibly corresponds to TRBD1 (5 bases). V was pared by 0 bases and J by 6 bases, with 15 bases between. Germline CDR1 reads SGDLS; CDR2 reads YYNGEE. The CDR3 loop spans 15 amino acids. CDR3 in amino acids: CASSVEVQGEDGYTF. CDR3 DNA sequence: TGTGCCAGCAGCGTAGAGGTCCAGGGTGAGGATGGCTACACCTTC. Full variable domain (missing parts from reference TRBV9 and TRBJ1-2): DSGVTQTPKHLITATGQRVTLRCSPRSGDLSVYWYQQSLDQGLQFLIQYYNGEERAKGNILERFSAQQFPDLHSELNLSSLELGDSALYFCASSVEVQGEDGYTFGSGTRLTVV.

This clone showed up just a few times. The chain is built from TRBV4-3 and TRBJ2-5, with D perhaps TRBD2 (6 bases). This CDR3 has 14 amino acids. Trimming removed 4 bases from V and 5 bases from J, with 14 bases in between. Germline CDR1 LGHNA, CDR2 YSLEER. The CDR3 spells CASSPTGLRETQYF. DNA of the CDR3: TGCGCCAGCAGCCCCACCGGACTACGGGAGACCCAGTACTTC.

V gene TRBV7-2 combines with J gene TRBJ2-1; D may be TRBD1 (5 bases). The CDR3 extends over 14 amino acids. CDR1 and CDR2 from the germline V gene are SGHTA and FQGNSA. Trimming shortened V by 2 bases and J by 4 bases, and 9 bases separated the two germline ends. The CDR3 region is CASSLTGLYNEQFF. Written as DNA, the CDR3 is TGTGCCAGCAGCTTAACAGGTTTATACAATGAGCAGTTCTTC.

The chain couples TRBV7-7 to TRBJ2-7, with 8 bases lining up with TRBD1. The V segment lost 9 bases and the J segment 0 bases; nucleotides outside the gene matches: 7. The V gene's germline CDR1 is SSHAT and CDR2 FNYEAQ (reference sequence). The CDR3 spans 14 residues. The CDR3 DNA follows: TGTGCCAGGTCAGGGGGCCCATCCTCCTACGAGCAGTACTTC. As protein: CARSGGPSSYEQYF.

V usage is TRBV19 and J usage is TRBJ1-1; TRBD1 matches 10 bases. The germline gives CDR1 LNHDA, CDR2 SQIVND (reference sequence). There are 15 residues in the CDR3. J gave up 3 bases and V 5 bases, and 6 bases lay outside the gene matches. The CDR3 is CASSLPTGGYTEAFF. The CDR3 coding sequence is TGTGCCAGTAGTCTGCCGACAGGGGGCTACACTGAAGCTTTCTTT.